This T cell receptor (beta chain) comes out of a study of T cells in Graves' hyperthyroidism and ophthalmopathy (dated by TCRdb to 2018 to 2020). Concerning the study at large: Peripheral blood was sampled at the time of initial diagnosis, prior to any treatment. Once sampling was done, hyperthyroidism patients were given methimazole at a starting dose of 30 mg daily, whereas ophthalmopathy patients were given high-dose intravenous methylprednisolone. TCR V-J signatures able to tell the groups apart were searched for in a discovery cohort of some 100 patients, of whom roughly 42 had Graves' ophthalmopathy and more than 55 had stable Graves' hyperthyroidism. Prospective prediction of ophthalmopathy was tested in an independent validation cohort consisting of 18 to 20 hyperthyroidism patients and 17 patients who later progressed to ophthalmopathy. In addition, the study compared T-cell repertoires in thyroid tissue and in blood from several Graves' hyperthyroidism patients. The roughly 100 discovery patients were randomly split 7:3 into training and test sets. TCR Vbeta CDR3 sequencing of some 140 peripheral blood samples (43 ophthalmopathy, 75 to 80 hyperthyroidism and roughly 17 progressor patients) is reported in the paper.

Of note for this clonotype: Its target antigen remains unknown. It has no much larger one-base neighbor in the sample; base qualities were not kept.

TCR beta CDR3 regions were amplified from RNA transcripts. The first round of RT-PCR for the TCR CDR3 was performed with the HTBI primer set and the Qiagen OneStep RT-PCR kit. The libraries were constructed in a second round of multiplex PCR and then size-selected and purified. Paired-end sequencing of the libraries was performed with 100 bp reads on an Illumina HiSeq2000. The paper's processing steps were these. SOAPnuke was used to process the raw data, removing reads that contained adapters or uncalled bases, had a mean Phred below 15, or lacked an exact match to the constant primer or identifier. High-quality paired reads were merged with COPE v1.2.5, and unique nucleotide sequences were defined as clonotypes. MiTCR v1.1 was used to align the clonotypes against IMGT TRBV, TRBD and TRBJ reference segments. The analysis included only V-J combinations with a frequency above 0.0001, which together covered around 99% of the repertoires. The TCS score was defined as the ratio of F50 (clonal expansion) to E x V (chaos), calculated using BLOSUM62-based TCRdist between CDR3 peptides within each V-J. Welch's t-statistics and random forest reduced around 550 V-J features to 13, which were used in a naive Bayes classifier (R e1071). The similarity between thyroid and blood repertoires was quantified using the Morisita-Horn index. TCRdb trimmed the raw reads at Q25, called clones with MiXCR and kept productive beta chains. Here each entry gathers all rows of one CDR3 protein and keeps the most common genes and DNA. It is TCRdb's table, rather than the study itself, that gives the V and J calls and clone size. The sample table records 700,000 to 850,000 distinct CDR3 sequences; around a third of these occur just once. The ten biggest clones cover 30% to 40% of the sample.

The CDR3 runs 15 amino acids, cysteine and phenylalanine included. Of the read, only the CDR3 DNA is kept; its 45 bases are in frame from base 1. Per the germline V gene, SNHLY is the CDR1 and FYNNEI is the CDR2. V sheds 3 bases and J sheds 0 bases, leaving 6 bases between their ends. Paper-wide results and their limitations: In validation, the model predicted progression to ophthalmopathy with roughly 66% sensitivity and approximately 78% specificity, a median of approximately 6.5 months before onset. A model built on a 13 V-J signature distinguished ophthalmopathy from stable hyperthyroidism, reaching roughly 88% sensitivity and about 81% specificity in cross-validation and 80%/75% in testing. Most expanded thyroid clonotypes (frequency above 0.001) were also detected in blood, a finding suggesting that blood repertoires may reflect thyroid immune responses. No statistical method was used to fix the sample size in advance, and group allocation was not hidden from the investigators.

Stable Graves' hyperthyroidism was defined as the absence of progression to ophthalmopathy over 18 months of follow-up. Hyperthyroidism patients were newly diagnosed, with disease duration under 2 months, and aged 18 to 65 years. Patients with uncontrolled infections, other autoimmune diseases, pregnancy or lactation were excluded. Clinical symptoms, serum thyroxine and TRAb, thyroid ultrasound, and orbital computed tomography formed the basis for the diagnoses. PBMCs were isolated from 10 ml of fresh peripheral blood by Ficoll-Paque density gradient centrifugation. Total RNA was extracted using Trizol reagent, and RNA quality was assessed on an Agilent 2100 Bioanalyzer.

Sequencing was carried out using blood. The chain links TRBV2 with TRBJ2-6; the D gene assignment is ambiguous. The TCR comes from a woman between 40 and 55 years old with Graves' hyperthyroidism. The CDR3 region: CASSERASGANVLTF. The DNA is TGTGCCAGCAGTGAGAGAGCCTCTGGGGCCAACGTCCTGACTTTC.